This TCR beta chain was captured by sequencing in a study of radiation and T cells in renal cell carcinoma. Study-level background: Nephrectomy followed 15 Gy stereotactic body radiation by 4 weeks.

The time point is: baseline pretreatment blood. Treatment defined: 15 Gy SBRT to primary tumor, nephrectomy 4 weeks later. The tumor was a clear cell renal cell carcinoma. In the case of this clone: Antigen: not known.

This CDR3 is 15 amino acids long. Germline V gives CDR1 SNHLY, CDR2 FYNNEI. Deletions cut 1 base from V and 0 bases from J, with 7 bases between. Sequencing used immunoSEQ multiplex PCR; TCRdb keeps in-frame clones, though not all of them. Among about 61,000 clones listed, roughly 79% were seen once. Study findings and constraints: No pretreatment tumor biopsies were available for baseline clonotypes. In blood, top tumor clones expanded by 2 weeks, shrinking by 4.

This specimen was blood, taken from a patient whose treatment included radiotherapy and nephrectomy. The TCR originated in a man between 60 and 75 years old with renal cell carcinoma. The chain recombines TRBV2 with TRBJ1-3; D not resolved. This CDR3 reads CASSEGANSGNTIYF. CDR3 in DNA: TGTGCCAGCAGTGAAGGTGCCAACTCTGGAAACACCATATATTTT.